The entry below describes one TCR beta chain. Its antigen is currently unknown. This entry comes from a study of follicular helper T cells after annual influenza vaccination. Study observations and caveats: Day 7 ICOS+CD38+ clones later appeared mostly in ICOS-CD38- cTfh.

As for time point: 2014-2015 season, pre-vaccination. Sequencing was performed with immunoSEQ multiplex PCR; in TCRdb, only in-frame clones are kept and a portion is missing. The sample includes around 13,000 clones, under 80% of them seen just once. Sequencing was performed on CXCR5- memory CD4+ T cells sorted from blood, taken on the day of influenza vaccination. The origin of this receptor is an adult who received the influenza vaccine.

CDR3 bases: TGTGCCAGCTCTCGATTGACAGGGTGGTACGAAAAACTGTTTTTT. Translated, it gives CASSRLTGWYEKLFF. The chain uses TRBV18 and TRBJ1-4; 7 bases agree with TRBD1. CDR1 is KGHSH and CDR2 is LQKENI in the germline V gene. Germline trimming cut 6 bases from V and 8 bases from J; bases unmatched to any gene: 12. The length of the CDR3 is 15 residues.